This is a list of T cell receptor beta chains from one sample in a study of T cells after yellow fever vaccination. TCRdb passed the 5' RACE reads through MiXCR, listing each CDR3 protein once. Among hundreds of thousands of distinct CDR3 sequences listed, around 4% were seen once. The sample in question was PBMCs, obtained on the day of the yellow fever booster vaccination. The receptors come from a man between 18 and 29 years old who received the YFV17D yellow fever vaccine. Both conserved end residues are trimmed from each CDR3. Each record gives: V gene, D gene, clone size, J gene, CDR3 protein. D genes are given only for firm matches. The size entry is marked missing in some rows and otherwise reads once, few, many or a size class.

TRBV6-2/TRBV6-3	NA	NA	TRBJ1-2	ASSPGTRVNGYT
TRBV5-1	NA	many	TRBJ1-1	ASSPGTRNTEAF
TRBV20-1	NA	few	TRBJ2-3	SARRFGWPDTQY
TRBV10-2	NA	few	TRBJ1-3	ASERGNTIY
TRBV7-2	NA	NA	TRBJ1-5	ASSLGYGGFSNQPQH
TRBV12-5	NA	NA	TRBJ2-7	ASGKKHEGLHYEQY
TRBV4-2	TRBD2	many	TRBJ2-1	ASSQRASGGANEQF
TRBV5-1	TRBD1	few	TRBJ2-7	ASSSGQGIGQY
TRBV6-5	NA	many	TRBJ2-7	AASTESYEQY
TRBV7-2	NA	few	TRBJ2-2	ASSSTGSANTGELF
TRBV5-1	NA	many	TRBJ2-1	ASSLDLGEQF
TRBV20-1	TRBD2	many	TRBJ2-3	SAPPVAGVGDTQY
TRBV5-1	TRBD2	many	TRBJ2-5	ASSLMAGVQETQY
TRBV5-8	NA	many	TRBJ1-6	ASSAATAGWNSPLH
TRBV15	NA	many	TRBJ1-1	ATSHRATNTEAF
TRBV20-1	NA	few	TRBJ2-5	SAARYQETQY
TRBV4-1	TRBD1	few	TRBJ2-3	ASGGQGMGTQY
TRBV15	TRBD2	few	TRBJ2-1	ATSRELAGVYNEQF
TRBV25-1	NA	many	TRBJ2-2	ASSDPTGRDTGELF
TRBV12-3/TRBV12-4	NA	few	TRBJ2-3	ASSFAATDTQY
TRBV5-5	NA	many	TRBJ1-5	ASSLDGGHQPQH
TRBV12-3/TRBV12-4	NA	few	TRBJ2-3	ASSHDFRTDTQY
TRBV6-5	NA	few	TRBJ2-1	ASTRLDYTNEQF
TRBV29-1	TRBD1	many	TRBJ2-1	SVWTGPLSEQF
TRBV6-6	NA	NA	TRBJ1-6	ASKVRGEYSPLH
TRBV5-4	TRBD2	NA	TRBJ2-2	ASNLGGAITGELF
TRBV10-1	TRBD2	NA	TRBJ2-1	ASSWSRNGLAEYNEQF
TRBV7-8	NA	NA	TRBJ1-5	ASSLDRRGAQH
TRBV12-3/TRBV12-4	NA	many	TRBJ2-7	ASAESILAYEQY
TRBV6-4	TRBD2	few	TRBJ2-3	ASSEAGGKHTDTQY
TRBV20-1	NA	NA	TRBJ2-1	SAKGTRSYNEQF
TRBV4-2	NA	NA	TRBJ1-1	ASSQEGTANTEAF
TRBV19	TRBD1	NA	TRBJ2-3	ASSASGTGGTDTQY
TRBV7-2	NA	many	TRBJ1-2	ASRPIGVTYGYT
TRBV7-9	TRBD1	many	TRBJ1-1	ASSLSSGTGVGEAF
TRBV7-2	TRBD2	many	TRBJ2-2	ASSPRDYPRGDGELF
TRBV6-2/TRBV6-3	TRBD2	many	TRBJ2-7	ASLAVWGPHEQY
TRBV7-2	TRBD2	many	TRBJ2-5	ASSRRTSPGGETQY
TRBV12-3/TRBV12-4	NA	few	TRBJ1-5	ASKEQGGGNQPQH
TRBV7-9	NA	few	TRBJ2-3	ASSTPGAPDTQY
TRBV4-2	NA	many	TRBJ2-5	ASSRTGGPGETQY
TRBV7-2	NA	few	TRBJ2-6	ASRSAGANVLT
TRBV15	TRBD1	few	TRBJ2-1	ATSSDREYNEQF
TRBV18	NA	many	TRBJ1-1	ASSPEQDTEAF
TRBV5-5	NA	few	TRBJ2-6	ASSIIPGGPGSGANVLT